This T cell receptor beta chain was sequenced during a study of blood T cell repertoires in COVID-19. TCRdb keeps only in-frame clones here, not all; method: immunoSEQ multiplex PCR. The table has fewer than 70,000 clones, almost 85% seen once. Trimming removed 1 base at V and 7 bases at J, with 10 bases between. The CDR3 is made up of 13 amino acids. Germline-derived CDR1 and CDR2 are LGHDT and YNNKEL (reference sequence). The source is a man over 45 with active COVID-19. This chain joins TRBV3-1 (or the pseudogene TRBV3-2) and TRBJ1-2; TRBD1 is a possible D gene (5 bases). Sequencing input: peripheral blood. The CDR3 DNA follows: TGTGCCAGCAGCCAAGCAGGGTTAGGTGGCTACACCTTC. Encoded protein: CASSQAGLGGYTF.